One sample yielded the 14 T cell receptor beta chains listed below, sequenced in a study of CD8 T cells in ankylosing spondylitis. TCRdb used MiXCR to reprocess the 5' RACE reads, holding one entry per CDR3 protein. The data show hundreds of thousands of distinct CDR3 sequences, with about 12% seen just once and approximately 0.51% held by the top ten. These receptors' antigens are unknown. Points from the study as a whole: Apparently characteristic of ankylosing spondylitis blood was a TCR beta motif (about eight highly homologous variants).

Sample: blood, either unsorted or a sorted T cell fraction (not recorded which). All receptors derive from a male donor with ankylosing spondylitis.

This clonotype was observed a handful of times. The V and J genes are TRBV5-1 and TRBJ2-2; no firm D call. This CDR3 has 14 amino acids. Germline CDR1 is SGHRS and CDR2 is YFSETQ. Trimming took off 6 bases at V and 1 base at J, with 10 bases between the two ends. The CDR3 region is CASKVLENTGELFF. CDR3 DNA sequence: TGCGCCAGCAAAGTCTTGGAGAACACCGGGGAGCTGTTTTTT.

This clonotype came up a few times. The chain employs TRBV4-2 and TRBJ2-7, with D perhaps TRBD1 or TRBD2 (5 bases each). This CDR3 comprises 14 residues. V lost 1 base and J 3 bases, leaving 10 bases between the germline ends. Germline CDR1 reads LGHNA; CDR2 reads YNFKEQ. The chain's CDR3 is CASSQAGTLYEQYF. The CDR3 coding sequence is TGTGCCAGCAGCCAAGCCGGGACGCTCTACGAGCAGTACTTC.

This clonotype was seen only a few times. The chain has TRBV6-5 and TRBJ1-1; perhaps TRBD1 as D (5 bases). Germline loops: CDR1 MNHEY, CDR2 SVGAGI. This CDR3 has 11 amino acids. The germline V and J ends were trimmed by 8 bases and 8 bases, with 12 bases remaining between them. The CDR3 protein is CASRGATEAFF. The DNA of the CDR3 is TGTGCCAGCCGAGGGGCAACGGAAGCTTTCTTT.

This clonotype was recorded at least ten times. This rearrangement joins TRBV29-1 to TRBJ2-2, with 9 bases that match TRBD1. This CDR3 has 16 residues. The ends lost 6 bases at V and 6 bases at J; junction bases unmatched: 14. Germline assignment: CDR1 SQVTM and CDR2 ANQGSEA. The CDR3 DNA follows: TGCAGCGTGGGGATTGGACAGGGGACGTTCCCCGGGGAGCTGTTTTTT. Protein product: CSVGIGQGTFPGELFF.

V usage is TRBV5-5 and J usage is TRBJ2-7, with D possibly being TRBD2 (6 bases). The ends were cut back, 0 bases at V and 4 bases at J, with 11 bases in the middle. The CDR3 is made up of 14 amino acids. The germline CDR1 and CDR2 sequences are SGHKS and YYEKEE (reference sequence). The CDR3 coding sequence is TGTGCCAGCAGCTTGGTCTGGGACTGGTACGAGCAGTACTTC. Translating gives CASSLVWDWYEQYF. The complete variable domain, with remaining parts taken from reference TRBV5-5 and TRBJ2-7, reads DAGVTQSPTHLIKTRGQQVTLRCSPISGHKSVSWYQQVLGQGPQFIFQYYEKEERGRGNFPDRFSARQFPNYSSELNVNALLLGDSALYLCASSLVWDWYEQYFGPGTRLTVT.

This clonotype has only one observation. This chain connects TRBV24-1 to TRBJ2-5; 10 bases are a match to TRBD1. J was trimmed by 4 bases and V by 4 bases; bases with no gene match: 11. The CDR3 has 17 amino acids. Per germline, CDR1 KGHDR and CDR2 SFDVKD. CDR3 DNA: TGTGCCACCAGTGACACCACCGGGACAGGGGTCGGAGAGACCCAGTACTTC. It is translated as CATSDTTGTGVGETQYF.

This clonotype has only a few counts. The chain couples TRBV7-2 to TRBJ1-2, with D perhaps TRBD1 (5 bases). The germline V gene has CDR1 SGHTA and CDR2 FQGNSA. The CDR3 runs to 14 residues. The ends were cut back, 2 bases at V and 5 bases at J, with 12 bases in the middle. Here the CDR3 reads CASSLSPGMYGYTF. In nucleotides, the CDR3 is TGTGCCAGCAGCTTAAGCCCAGGGATGTATGGCTACACCTTC.

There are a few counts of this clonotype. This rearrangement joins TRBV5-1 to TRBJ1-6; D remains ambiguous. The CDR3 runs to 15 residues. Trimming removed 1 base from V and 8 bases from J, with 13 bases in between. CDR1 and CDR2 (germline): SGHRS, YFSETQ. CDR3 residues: CASSLTGLYDSPLHF. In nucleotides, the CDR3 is TGCGCCAGCAGCTTGACTGGACTTTACGATTCACCCCTCCACTTT.

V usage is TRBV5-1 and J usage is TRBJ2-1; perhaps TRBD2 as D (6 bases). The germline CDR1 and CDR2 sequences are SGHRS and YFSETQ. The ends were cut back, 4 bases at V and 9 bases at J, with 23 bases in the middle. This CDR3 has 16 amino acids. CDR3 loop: CASSADQRARPTEQFF. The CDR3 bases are TGCGCCAGCAGCGCAGATCAGCGGGCCCGACCTACTGAGCAGTTCTTC.

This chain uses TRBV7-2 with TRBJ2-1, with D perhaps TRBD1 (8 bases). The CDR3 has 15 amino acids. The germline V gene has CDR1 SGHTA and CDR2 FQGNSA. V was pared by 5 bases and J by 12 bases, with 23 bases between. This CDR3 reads CASSLDREVGRVQFF. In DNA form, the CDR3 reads TGTGCCAGCAGCCTGGACAGGGAAGTGGGGAGGGTGCAGTTCTTC.

The CDR3 coding sequence is TGTGCCAGCAGCTTAGCGCGCGGACTCAGCTCCTACGAGCAGTACTTC. Translation: CASSLARGLSSYEQYF. The chain is built from TRBV7-8 and TRBJ2-7; D is perhaps TRBD2 (5 bases). The CDR3 covers 16 residues. V dropped 0 bases and J dropped 0 bases, with 12 bases sitting between them. Germline V lookup: CDR1 SGHVS, CDR2 FQNEAQ.

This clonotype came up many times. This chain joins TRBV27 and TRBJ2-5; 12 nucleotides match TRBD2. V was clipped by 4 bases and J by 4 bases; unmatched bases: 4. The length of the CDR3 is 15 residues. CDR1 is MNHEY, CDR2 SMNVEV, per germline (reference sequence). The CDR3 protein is CASSSPGLAGETQYF. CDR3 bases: TGTGCCAGCAGTTCCCCGGGACTAGCGGGAGAGACCCAGTACTTC.

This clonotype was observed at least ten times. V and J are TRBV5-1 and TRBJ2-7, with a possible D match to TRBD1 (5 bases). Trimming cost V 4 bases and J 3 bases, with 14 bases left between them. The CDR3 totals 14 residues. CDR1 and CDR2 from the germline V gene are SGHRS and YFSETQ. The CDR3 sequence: CASSQSTGIYEQYF. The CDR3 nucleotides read TGCGCCAGCAGCCAATCAACAGGCATCTACGAGCAGTACTTC.

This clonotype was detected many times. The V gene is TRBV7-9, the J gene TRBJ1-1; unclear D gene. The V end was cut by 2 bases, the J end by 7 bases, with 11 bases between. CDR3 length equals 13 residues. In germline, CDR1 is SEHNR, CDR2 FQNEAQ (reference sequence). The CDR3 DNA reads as TGTGCCAGCAGCTTACTTGGTACAGATGAAGCTTTCTTT. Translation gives CASSLLGTDEAFF.